These 3 T cell receptor beta chains were sequenced from one sample in a study of beta chain features in type 1 diabetes. Expressed TCRB transcripts were sequenced because the isolated RNA had all been reverse transcribed beforehand. The data were produced by immunoSEQ multiplex PCR, yet TCRdb's version contains in-frame clones alone and is incomplete. The profile shows more than 150,000 clones, around 10% of them singletons. The sequenced sample was central memory CD4+ T cells from blood. These receptors originate from a man younger than 30 in good health.

The chain has TRBV9 and TRBJ2-7; D unresolved. Deletions cut 7 bases from V and 3 bases from J, with 8 bases between. CDR3 length: 11 residues. The germline V gene has CDR1 SGDLS and CDR2 YYNGEE. CDR3 loop: CASGLNYEQYF. In DNA, the CDR3 is TGTGCCAGCGGTCTAAACTACGAGCAGTACTTC.

This clone came up a few times. The chain carries TRBV14 and TRBJ2-3, with D possibly TRBD1 on 6 matching bases. Germline assignment: CDR1 SGHDN and CDR2 FVKESK. CDR3 length: 15 amino acids. Trimming stripped 4 bases from V and 6 bases from J, with 17 bases between. CDR3 coding DNA: TGTGCCAGCAGCCGAGGGACACCCAGATGGGATACGCAGTATTTT. Protein sequence: CASSRGTPRWDTQYF.

Concerning this clone itself: At one of its ends the junction is not consistent with the germline gene, which may arise from a read error. V gene TRBV27 combines with J gene TRBJ2-3; D remains unclear. CDR1 and CDR2 (germline): MNHEY, SMNVEV (reference sequence). The CDR3 spans 15 residues. In DNA form, the CDR3 reads TGTGCCAGCAGTTCTCCACGGAACCGCACAGATGCGCAGTATTTT. Translated, it gives CASSSPRNRTDAQYF.